One sample yielded the 13 T cell receptor beta chains listed below, sequenced in a study of blood T cell repertoires in COVID-19 (dated by TCRdb to the early 2020s). Library method: the immunoSEQ multiplex PCR assay. This immuneACCESS table, as held by TCRdb, lists in-frame sequences with V and J called but not all clones. Of the missing ones, under half trace to an unresolved V gene in checked studies; the others have no known cause. Across this sample there are around 100,000 clones, with roughly 84% seen only once. The ten top clones hold over 7% of the sample. Sequencing was done on a sample of peripheral blood. These receptors all stem from a man aged 30-40 years in a cohort sampled during active COVID-19.

V is TRBV2 and J is TRBJ2-2; D gene ambiguous. The germline V and J ends were trimmed by 4 bases and 6 bases, with 12 bases remaining between them. Germline CDR1 and CDR2: SNHLY and FYNNEI. CDR3 size: 14 residues. CDR3 in amino acids: CASSALVQAGELFF. The CDR3 DNA reads TGTGCCAGCAGTGCTTTGGTTCAGGCCGGGGAGCTGTTTTTT.

V gene TRBV6-6 combines with J gene TRBJ1-2; 8 bases agree with TRBD1. With 0 bases clipped from V and 12 bases from J, the junction kept 9 bases outside the gene matches. The CDR3 has 14 residues. Per germline, CDR1 MNHNY and CDR2 SVGAGI (reference sequence). The CDR3 here is CASSYSGTGEVNTF. The CDR3 DNA is TGTGCCAGCAGTTACTCGGGGACAGGCGAGGTTAACACCTTC.

The CDR3 spells CASSFSGNTDTQYF. In DNA form, the CDR3 reads TGTGCCAGTAGTTTTAGCGGGAACACAGATACGCAGTATTTT. The chain joins TRBV19 to TRBJ2-3, with 8 bases lining up with TRBD2. This CDR3 has 14 residues. CDR1 and CDR2 (germline): LNHDA, SQIVND (reference sequence). V lost 5 bases, J lost 2 bases, and 3 bases stayed unmatched. Combining the CDR3 with reference TRBV19 and TRBJ2-3 gives the whole variable domain DGGITQSPKYLFRKEGQNVTLSCEQNLNHDAMYWYRQDPGQGLRLIYYSQIVNDFQKGDIAEGYSVSREKKESFPLTVTSAQKNPTAFYLCASSFSGNTDTQYFGPGTRLTVL.

The J gene is TRBJ2-5, the V gene TRBV14; possibly TRBD1 for D (6 bases). The germline CDR1 and CDR2 sequences are SGHDN and FVKESK. The CDR3 is 15 residues long. V was clipped by 5 bases and J by 2 bases, with 15 bases between them. CDR3 coding DNA: TGTGCCAGCAGCGCATTTCGGACAGCTCAAGAGACCCAGTACTTC. This sequence encodes CASSAFRTAQETQYF.

The chain recombines TRBV5-1 with TRBJ2-3; the D gene is possibly TRBD2 (7 bases). V was shortened by 4 bases and J by 0 bases, with 21 bases between the two germline ends. The CDR3 covers 18 residues. Germline values: CDR1 SGHRS, CDR2 YFSETQ. CDR3 protein: CASSPGTTGGWSTDTQYF. CDR3 bases: TGCGCCAGCAGCCCAGGGACTACCGGGGGCTGGAGCACAGATACGCAGTATTTT.

The chain uses TRBV11-1 and TRBJ2-1, with D unclear. Germline loops: CDR1 SGHAT, CDR2 FQDESV (reference sequence). The CDR3 runs to 11 residues. Trimming removed 5 bases from V and 4 bases from J, with 3 bases in between. The CDR3 reads CASSPYNEQFF. In DNA, the CDR3 is TGTGCCAGCAGCCCATACAATGAGCAGTTCTTC. Full variable domain (missing parts from reference TRBV11-1 and TRBJ2-1): EAEVAQSPRYKITEKSQAVAFWCDPISGHATLYWYRQILGQGPELLVQFQDESVVDDSQLPKDRFSAERLKGVDSTLKIQPAELGDSAMYLCASSPYNEQFFGPGTRLTVL.

The rearrangement links TRBV5-6 to TRBJ1-6; D may be TRBD1 (6 bases). The CDR3 contains 17 residues. From germline, CDR1 is SGHDT and CDR2 YYEEEE. V was clipped by 4 bases and J by 7 bases, with 21 bases between them. The CDR3 nucleotides read TGTGCCAGCAGCCGACCAGGGACAATCTACGACAATTCACCCCTCCACTTT. Encoded protein: CASSRPGTIYDNSPLHF.

This clone was seen only once. The genes are TRBV10-2 and TRBJ2-4, with unresolved D. Germline-derived CDR1 and CDR2 are WSHSY and SAAADI. Deletions cut 8 bases from V and 9 bases from J, with 11 bases between. This CDR3 has 11 residues. Here the CDR3 DNA reads TGCGCCAGCCTCGCCCGGTGCATTCAGTACTTC. Encoded protein: CASLARCIQYF.

This chain uses TRBV30 with TRBJ1-1; the D is unclear. Germline CDR1 reads GTSNPN; CDR2 reads SVGIG (reference sequence). This CDR3 comprises 12 residues. V was shortened by 2 bases and J by 9 bases, with 13 bases between the two germline ends. This chain's CDR3 is CAWSPPGPKAFF. The CDR3 bases are TGTGCCTGGAGTCCCCCCGGTCCCAAAGCTTTCTTT.

This clone was seen once. J is TRBJ1-4 and V is TRBV27, with D hard to call. The germline V and J ends were trimmed by 4 bases and 3 bases, with 12 bases remaining between them. Germline loops: CDR1 MNHEY, CDR2 SMNVEV (reference sequence). The length of the CDR3 is 15 residues. The CDR3 DNA is TGTGCCAGCAGTTCCCTACACGGGTCTAATGAAAAACTGTTTTTT. As protein: CASSSLHGSNEKLFF.

This chain joins TRBV9 and TRBJ2-3; no firm D call. The CDR3 runs to 12 residues. V lost 4 bases to trimming and J lost 2 bases, with 5 bases between them. Germline CDR1 is SGDLS and CDR2 is YYNGEE. CDR3 DNA: TGTGCCAGCAGCCCTAACACAGATACGCAGTATTTT. This encodes CASSPNTDTQYF.

V and J are TRBV11-2 and TRBJ2-1, with TRBD2 matching over 9 bases. The trim removed 1 base at V and 8 bases at J, leaving 9 bases unmatched. The CDR3 has 16 amino acids. The germline CDR1 and CDR2 sequences are SGHAT and FQNNGV. CDR3 nucleotide sequence: TGTGCCAGCAGCTTAGTTGGGGGAATAGCGGGGGATGAGCAGTTCTTC. Residues: CASSLVGGIAGDEQFF.

The genes are TRBV4-3 and TRBJ2-1; unclear D gene. The CDR3 covers 13 residues. The V gene lost 0 bases and the J gene lost 8 bases, with 8 bases spanning the gap. Germline assignment: CDR1 LGHNA and CDR2 YSLEER. This chain's CDR3 is CASSQERQDEQFF. CDR3 nucleotide sequence: TGCGCCAGCAGCCAAGAAAGGCAGGATGAGCAGTTCTTC.